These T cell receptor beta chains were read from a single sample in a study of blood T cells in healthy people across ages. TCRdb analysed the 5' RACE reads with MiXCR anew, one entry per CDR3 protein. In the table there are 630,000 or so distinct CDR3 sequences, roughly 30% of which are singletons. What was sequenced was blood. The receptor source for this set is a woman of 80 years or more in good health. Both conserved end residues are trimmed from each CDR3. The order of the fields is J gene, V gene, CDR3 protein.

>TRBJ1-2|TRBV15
ATSKTPGQGFYGYT
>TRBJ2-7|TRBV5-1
ASSLVAGVLGEQY
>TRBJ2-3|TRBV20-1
SAPPLGGGTDTQY
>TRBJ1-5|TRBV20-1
SATRGQALNQPQH
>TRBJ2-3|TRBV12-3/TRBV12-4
ASVIGGTDTEY
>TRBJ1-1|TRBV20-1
SAYRGANTEAF
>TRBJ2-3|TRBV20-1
SARVLRGGGTDTQY
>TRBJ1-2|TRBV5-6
ASSPATGANYGYT
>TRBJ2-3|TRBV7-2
ASSLGTTGSLTGTDTQY
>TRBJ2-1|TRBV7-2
ASSLRLGGGGRNEQF
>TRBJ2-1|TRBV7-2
ASSLPSMNEQF
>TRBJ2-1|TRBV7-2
ASSPMGSTGNEQF
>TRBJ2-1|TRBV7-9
TSSPVAAYNEQF
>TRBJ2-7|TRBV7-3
ASSLTSSGYEQY
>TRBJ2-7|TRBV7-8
ASSLGLATEQY
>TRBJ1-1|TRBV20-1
SARALGVNTEAF
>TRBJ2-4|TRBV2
ASRSGGGLVAKNIQY
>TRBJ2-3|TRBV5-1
ASSSWTRSTSTDTQY
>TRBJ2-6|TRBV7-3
ASSLTWVGVTFSGANVLT
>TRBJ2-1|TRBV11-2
ASRTIRGSSYNEQF
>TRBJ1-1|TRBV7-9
ASSLEGSMAF
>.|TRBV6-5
ASSYSRLAFSETQY
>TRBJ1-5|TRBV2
ASKGDPNQPQH
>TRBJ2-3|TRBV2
ASSPDRPSTDTQY
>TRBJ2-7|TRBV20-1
SAMIGAGSYEQY
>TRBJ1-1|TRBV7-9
ASSAVGGLMNTEAF
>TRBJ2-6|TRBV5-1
ASSFDGSGANVLT
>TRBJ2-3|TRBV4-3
ASSQAAPTDTQY
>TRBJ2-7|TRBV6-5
ASRADRGTSYEQY
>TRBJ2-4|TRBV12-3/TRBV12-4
ASSLGGGGNIQY
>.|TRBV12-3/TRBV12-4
ASSVTWVYEQY
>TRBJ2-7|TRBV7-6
ASSSGQGHHEQY
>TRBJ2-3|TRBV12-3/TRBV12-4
ASSQGGGAVGADAQY
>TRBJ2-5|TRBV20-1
SAVGLAGGGYNEQY
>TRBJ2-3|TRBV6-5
ASRAGTDTQY